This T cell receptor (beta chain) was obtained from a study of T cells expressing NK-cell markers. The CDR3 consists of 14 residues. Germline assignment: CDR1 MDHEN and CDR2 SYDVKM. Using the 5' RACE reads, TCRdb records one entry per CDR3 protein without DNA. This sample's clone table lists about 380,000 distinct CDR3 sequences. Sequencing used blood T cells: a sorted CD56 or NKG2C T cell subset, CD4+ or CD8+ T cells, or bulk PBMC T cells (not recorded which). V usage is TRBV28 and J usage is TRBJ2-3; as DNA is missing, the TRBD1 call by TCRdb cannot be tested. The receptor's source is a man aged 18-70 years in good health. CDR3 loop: CASSSTVVTDTQYF.